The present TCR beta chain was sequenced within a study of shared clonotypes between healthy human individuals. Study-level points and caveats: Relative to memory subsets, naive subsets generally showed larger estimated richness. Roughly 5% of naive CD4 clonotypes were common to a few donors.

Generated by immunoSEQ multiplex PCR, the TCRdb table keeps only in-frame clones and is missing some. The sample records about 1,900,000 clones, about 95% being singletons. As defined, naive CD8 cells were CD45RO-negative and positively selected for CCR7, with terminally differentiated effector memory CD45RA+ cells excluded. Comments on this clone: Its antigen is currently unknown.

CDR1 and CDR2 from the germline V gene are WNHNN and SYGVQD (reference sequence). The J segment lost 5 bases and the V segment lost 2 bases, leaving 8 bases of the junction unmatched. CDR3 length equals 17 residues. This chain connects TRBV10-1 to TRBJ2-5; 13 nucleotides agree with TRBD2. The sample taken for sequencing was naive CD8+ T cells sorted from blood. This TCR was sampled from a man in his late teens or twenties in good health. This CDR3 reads CASSEGTTGLAGETQYF. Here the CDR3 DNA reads TGCGCCAGCAGTGAGGGGACGACGGGACTAGCGGGGGAGACCCAGTACTTC.